These 27 T cell receptor beta chains share one sample of origin, sequenced in a study of blood T cell repertoires in COVID-19. Sequencing used immunoSEQ multiplex PCR; TCRdb keeps in-frame clones, though not all of them. The sample records roughly 200,000 clones, roughly 81% being singletons. The sequenced sample was peripheral blood. Source of these receptors: a middle-aged woman with COVID-19, enrolled during active disease.

The chain employs TRBV18 and TRBJ2-2, with 7 positions matching TRBD1. The CDR3 covers 16 residues. Germline V gene sequence: CDR1 KGHSH, CDR2 LQKENI. Trimming took 5 bases from V and 0 from J; bases not matched to a gene: 6. As DNA, the CDR3 is TGTGCCAGCTCAACCCGACAGGGTTCGAACACCGGGGAGCTGTTTTTT. This sequence encodes CASSTRQGSNTGELFF.

The chain couples TRBV5-1 to TRBJ2-5; unclear D gene. V gave up 1 base and J gave up 0 bases, with 10 bases separating them. In germline, CDR1 is SGHRS, CDR2 YFSETQ. The CDR3 covers 15 residues. CDR3 region: CASSLLGYDQETQYF. CDR3 in DNA: TGCGCCAGCAGCTTGCTAGGATACGACCAAGAGACCCAGTACTTC.

Remarks on this clone: Sequence at one end of the junction differs from germline and may be a read error. The gene calls are TRBV11-2 and TRBJ2-7; TRBD1 matches 7 bases. The CDR3 totals 14 residues. Germline CDR1 and CDR2: SGHAT and FQNNGV. The CDR3 nucleotides are TGTGCCAGCAGCCTAGACAGGGTGTCGTACGAGCAGTACTTC. Protein product: CASSLDRVSYEQYF.

The table lists this clone with a few counts. V and J are TRBV15 and TRBJ1-5; D perhaps matches TRBD1 (5 bases). CDR3 length equals 15 residues. Germline lookup yields CDR1 LNHNV and CDR2 YYDKDF (reference sequence). Trimming stripped 3 bases from V and 1 base from J, with 10 bases between. The CDR3 DNA is TGTGCCACCAGCAGCAGGGTCGGGAGCAATCAGCCCCAGCATTTT. Translating it yields CATSSRVGSNQPQHF.

The chain carries TRBV6-5 and TRBJ2-7; D not certain. V was pared by 8 bases and J by 2 bases, with 16 bases between. This CDR3 is 14 amino acids long. Germline CDR1 reads MNHEY; CDR2 reads SVGAGI. The DNA of the CDR3 is TGTGCCAGCTCCTCGCCCAGGTTCGCCTACGAGCAGTACTTC. Translating it yields CASSSPRFAYEQYF.

Here the CDR3 reads CASSDPMQGNTEAFF. The CDR3 DNA reads TGTGCCAGCAGTGATCCCATGCAGGGGAACACTGAAGCTTTCTTT. The chain carries TRBV2 and TRBJ1-1; TRBD1 is a possible D gene (5 bases). Trimming stripped 3 bases from V and 1 base from J, with 12 bases between. The CDR3 sequence is 15 residues long. CDR1 SNHLY and CDR2 FYNNEI come from the germline V gene.

The chain's CDR3 is CASRADRGVGEQYF. The CDR3 bases are TGTGCCAGCAGGGCGGACAGGGGTGTTGGCGAGCAGTACTTC. The rearrangement uses TRBV6-5 and TRBJ2-7; 9 positions agree with TRBD1. The CDR3 has 14 amino acids. Germline-derived CDR1 and CDR2 are MNHEY and SVGAGI. V lost 6 bases to trimming and J lost 6 bases; unmatched junction nucleotides: 9.

This chain uses TRBV5-1 with TRBJ2-1, with 8 bases identical to TRBD2. Trimming at V came to 0 bases and at J to 4 bases, leaving 6 bases not matched to a gene. The CDR3 length is 16 residues. The germline CDR1 and CDR2 sequences are SGHRS and YFSETQ. The CDR3 DNA reads as TGCGCCAGCAGCTTGGTTGGCGGGAGGATATACAATGAGCAGTTCTTC. Translating gives CASSLVGGRIYNEQFF.

This clone was recorded once. This chain connects TRBV6-5 to TRBJ1-5, with D unclear. Trimming took off 7 bases at V and 0 bases at J, with 10 bases between the two ends. This CDR3 contains 14 residues. CDR1 is MNHEY, CDR2 SVGAGI, per germline. CDR3 sequence: CASIYLYSNQPQHF. CDR3 DNA: TGTGCCAGCATTTATCTTTATAGCAATCAGCCCCAGCATTTT.

The gene calls are TRBV5-6 and TRBJ1-2; D gene uncertain. Germline V CDR1 and CDR2: SGHDT, YYEEEE. Deletions cut 2 bases from V and 2 bases from J, with 7 bases between. The CDR3 runs to 13 residues. For the CDR3, the DNA is TGTGCCAGCAGCTTAGGAGAGAACTATGGCTACACCTTC. It translates to CASSLGENYGYTF.

The genes are TRBV28 and TRBJ2-5; D uncertain. Germline CDR1 MDHEN, CDR2 SYDVKM. This CDR3 has 15 amino acids. Trimming pared 7 bases from V and 1 base from J, leaving 16 bases between. The CDR3 nucleotides read TGTGCCAGCACCATTAGGCGGCCAATCCAAGAGACCCAGTACTTC. The encoded protein is CASTIRRPIQETQYF.

The DNA for the CDR3 is TGTGCCAGCAGTCCAACCGCAGGGGCCTTCAATCAGCCCCAGCATTTT. Protein sequence: CASSPTAGAFNQPQHF. The chain combines TRBV28 with TRBJ1-5; tentative D call: TRBD1 (6 bases). Trimming removed 5 bases from V and 3 bases from J, with 17 bases in between. Germline CDR1 MDHEN, CDR2 SYDVKM. The CDR3 has 16 residues.

The chain employs TRBV18 and TRBJ2-7; 10 bases align to TRBD1. The ends lost 6 bases at V and 5 bases at J; junction bases unmatched: 13. This CDR3 has 16 amino acids. Germline assignment: CDR1 KGHSH and CDR2 LQKENI. The CDR3 reads CASSSHPGQGRNEQYV. As DNA, the CDR3 is TGTGCCAGCTCGTCCCATCCGGGACAGGGGAGGAACGAGCAGTACGTC.

The chain has TRBV30 and TRBJ1-3, with TRBD1 matching 12 bases. The junction had 7 bases not matched to a gene; V was cut back by 3 bases and J by 4 bases. Germline-derived CDR1 and CDR2 are GTSNPN and SVGIG (reference sequence). This CDR3 contains 16 residues. CDR3 sequence (DNA): TGTGCCTGGAGCGCTGGGACAGGGGGCCCGGGAAACACCATATATTTT. It is translated as CAWSAGTGGPGNTIYF.

This chain links TRBV6-5 with TRBJ1-4, with D unresolved. The CDR3 loop spans 15 amino acids. V was shortened by 6 bases and J by 0 bases, with 11 bases between the two germline ends. Per germline, CDR1 MNHEY and CDR2 SVGAGI. This CDR3 reads CASSENRATNEKLFF. Here the CDR3 DNA reads TGTGCCAGCAGCGAGAACAGAGCAACTAATGAAAAACTGTTTTTT.

This clone is a singleton in its sample. The chain combines TRBV2 with TRBJ2-7; D is uncertain. Germline V lookup: CDR1 SNHLY, CDR2 FYNNEI. Deletions cut 1 base from V and 4 bases from J, with 11 bases between. The CDR3 totals 14 residues. The CDR3 bases are TGTGCCAGCAGTGAAGTGAGGCAGAGATACGAGCAGTACTTC. It translates to CASSEVRQRYEQYF.

There are a few counts of this clone. The V call is TRBV3-1 (or the pseudogene TRBV3-2), the J call TRBJ2-1; D is unresolved. The germline CDR1 and CDR2 sequences are LGHDT and YNNKEL (reference sequence). V lost 0 bases, J lost 9 bases, and 6 bases lay in between. The CDR3 consists of 12 residues. The CDR3 nucleotides read TGTGCCAGCAGCCAAGAAATGCGTGAGCAGTTCTTC. It specifies CASSQEMREQFF.

CDR3 nucleotides: TGTGCCAGTAGTATAATCCCCGACAGGCCTAGGCCCCAGCATTTT. Translating gives CASSIIPDRPRPQHF. The gene calls are TRBV19 and TRBJ1-5; a weak D match, TRBD1 (6 bases). The CDR3 consists of 15 residues. Germline loops: CDR1 LNHDA, CDR2 SQIVND (reference sequence). V lost 2 bases and J 9 bases, leaving 17 bases between the germline ends.

This clone has just one count. The chain links TRBV19 to TRBJ1-5; no firm D call. V was clipped by 5 bases and J by 6 bases, with 11 bases between them. Germline V gene sequence: CDR1 LNHDA, CDR2 SQIVND (reference sequence). There are 13 residues in the CDR3. Here the CDR3 reads CASSPGSGQPQHF. The CDR3 DNA reads TGTGCCAGTAGTCCTGGGTCAGGTCAGCCCCAGCATTTT.

The chain has TRBV6-5 and TRBJ2-2; no definite D call. CDR1 and CDR2 from the germline V gene are MNHEY and SVGAGI. V lost 7 bases, J lost 5 bases, and 5 bases lay in between. The length of the CDR3 is 11 residues. CDR3 DNA: TGTGCCAGCACCAATACCGGGGAGCTGTTTTTT. It is translated as CASTNTGELFF.

As DNA, the CDR3 is TGTGCCAGCAGCTTAGACGGGATCGCGTTCTTC. This encodes CASSLDGIAFF. This chain links TRBV7-9 with TRBJ2-1; a possible D gene is TRBD2 (5 bases). V was trimmed by 1 base and J by 15 bases, leaving 10 bases between them. The CDR3 runs 11 residues. Germline V gene data show CDR1 as SEHNR and CDR2 as FQNEAQ (reference sequence).

The chain has TRBV7-2 and TRBJ2-5; no definite D call. From germline, CDR1 is SGHTA and CDR2 FQGNSA. The CDR3 length is 14 residues. The germline V and J ends were trimmed by 5 bases and 5 bases, with 15 bases remaining between them. CDR3 DNA: TGTGCCAGCAGCCCCTTATGGGCTGTGGAGACCCAGTACTTC. Translating it yields CASSPLWAVETQYF.

V usage is TRBV6-5 and J usage is TRBJ2-7; 8 nucleotides agree with TRBD1. This CDR3 comprises 15 residues. Germline trimming cut 6 bases from V and 5 bases from J; bases unmatched to any gene: 12. CDR1 is MNHEY, CDR2 SVGAGI, per germline. The CDR3: CASRDLDRASDEQYF. Here the CDR3 DNA reads TGTGCCAGCAGAGATCTGGACAGGGCGAGCGACGAGCAGTACTTC.

This chain connects TRBV19 to TRBJ2-1; D unresolved. V was pared by 4 bases and J by 9 bases, with 7 bases between. The CDR3 totals 11 residues. Per the germline V gene, CDR1 is LNHDA and CDR2 is SQIVND (reference sequence). In DNA form, the CDR3 reads TGTGCCAGTAGTACGTGGGCTGAGCAGTTCTTC. Protein product: CASSTWAEQFF.

The gene calls are TRBV19 and TRBJ2-7, with 11 bases matching TRBD2. Germline V gene sequence: CDR1 LNHDA, CDR2 SQIVND (reference sequence). J gave up 6 bases and V 5 bases, and 6 bases lay outside the gene matches. The CDR3 has 14 amino acids. CDR3 DNA sequence: TGTGCCAGTAGTTTAGCGGGAGGGCCTGGCGAGCAGTACTTC. Amino acid sequence: CASSLAGGPGEQYF.

A few counts support this clone. The junction and the germline gene differ at one end; a read error may be behind it. The chain joins TRBV3-1 (or the pseudogene TRBV3-2) to TRBJ2-3; 9 bases align to TRBD2. Germline CDR1 is LGHDT and CDR2 is YNNKEL (reference sequence). The CDR3 is made up of 15 amino acids. CDR3 in DNA: TGTGCCAGCAGCCATTGGCGGGGGGGCACCGATACGCAGTATTTT. Translating it yields CASSHWRGGTDTQYF.

The rearrangement uses TRBV29-1 and TRBJ1-2; TRBD1 agrees at 8 bases. The CDR3 runs 14 residues. V trimming: 0 bases; J trimming: 7 bases; junction bases outside the gene matches: 7. Germline-derived CDR1 and CDR2 are SQVTM and ANQGSEA. The CDR3 is CSVEDRTGYGGYTF. The CDR3 nucleotides are TGCAGCGTTGAAGATAGGACAGGGTACGGTGGCTACACCTTC.